These T cell receptor beta chains were read from a single sample in a study of shared clonotypes between healthy human individuals. Measured with immunoSEQ multiplex PCR; TCRdb has only the in-frame clones, and not every one. The data hold roughly 2.5 million clones, with about 92% observed a single time. The sample taken for sequencing was naive CD4+ T cells sorted from blood. The receptors here all came from a man aged 18 to 29 in good health. The CDR3 runs from the conserved cysteine through the conserved F or W. The D gene is left open where the match is weak.

J: TRBJ2-3; D: -; V: TRBV12-5; CDR3: CANTGATTDTQYF
J: TRBJ1-6; D: TRBD1; V: TRBV6-5; CDR3: CASSYLGQGSSPLHF
J: TRBJ2-2; D: -; V: TRBV11-2; CDR3: CASKGTNTNTGELFF
J: TRBJ1-5; D: TRBD1; V: TRBV30; CDR3: CAWSMGTGSNQPQHF
J: TRBJ2-3; D: TRBD2; V: TRBV29-1; CDR3: CSVVFSGRARGDTQYF
J: TRBJ2-2; D: -; V: TRBV27; CDR3: CASSLVENTGELFF
J: TRBJ2-3; D: -; V: TRBV16; CDR3: CASSPGTDTQYF
J: TRBJ2-1; D: TRBD1; V: TRBV7-6; CDR3: CASSFNRGQGGNEQFF
J: TRBJ2-7; D: TRBD1; V: TRBV11-3; CDR3: CASSFLPGQGYEQYF
J: -; D: -; V: TRBV28; CDR3: CASSLLVGLSEQYF
J: TRBJ1-6; D: -; V: TRBV6-5; CDR3: CASSPRYNSPLHF
J: TRBJ1-1; D: -; V: TRBV6-5; CDR3: CASKPQRGNTEAFF
J: TRBJ2-3; D: TRBD2; V: TRBV5-4; CDR3: CASSIRGGGTQYF
J: TRBJ1-4; D: TRBD1; V: TRBV19; CDR3: CASSTSTGAWISDEKLFF
J: TRBJ2-3; D: TRBD1; V: TRBV6-1; CDR3: CASSDRGRVTDTQYF
J: TRBJ2-1; D: -; V: TRBV9; CDR3: CASSEGGSSYNEQFF
J: TRBJ1-3; D: -; V: TRBV14; CDR3: CASSRQRQVAGNTIYF
J: TRBJ2-3; D: -; V: TRBV27; CDR3: CASSFQGTDTQYF
J: TRBJ1-2; D: -; V: TRBV19; CDR3: CASGPTPMAGYTF
J: TRBJ1-5; D: -; V: TRBV19; CDR3: CASTPPSRGYSNQPQHF
J: TRBJ1-5; D: TRBD1; V: TRBV28; CDR3: CASSFLDREDQPQHF
J: TRBJ2-3; D: -; V: TRBV5-4; CDR3: CASSHPGLPTDTQYF
J: TRBJ1-4; D: -; V: TRBV20-1; CDR3: CSAPLVLRLFF
J: TRBJ1-2; D: -; V: TRBV4-1; CDR3: CASSQESLDYGYTF
J: TRBJ2-1; D: -; V: TRBV11-2; CDR3: CASSLGGRSSYNEQFF
J: TRBJ2-1; D: TRBD2; V: TRBV9; CDR3: CASSVETGREDVQFF
J: TRBJ1-5; D: TRBD1; V: TRBV5-3; CDR3: CARSPTGGSNQPQHF
J: TRBJ2-2; D: -; V: TRBV6-1; CDR3: CASRRVGENTGELFF
J: TRBJ1-1; D: -; V: TRBV5-1; CDR3: CASSLDGAANTEAFF
J: TRBJ1-6; D: TRBD1; V: TRBV6-5; CDR3: CASSYEAGGNSPLHF
J: TRBJ2-7; D: TRBD2; V: TRBV5-4; CDR3: CASSPTSANYEQYF
J: TRBJ1-1; D: TRBD1; V: TRBV25-1; CDR3: CASSSTAARGPENTEAFF
J: TRBJ2-7; D: TRBD1; V: TRBV6-5; CDR3: CASSRGQGTYEQYF
J: TRBJ1-2; D: TRBD1; V: TRBV15; CDR3: CATSRDFGQGVIVGYTF
J: TRBJ1-2; D: -; V: TRBV6-6; CDR3: CASSYSGGGGYTF
J: TRBJ2-3; D: -; V: TRBV7-2; CDR3: CASSRGLGAGDTQYF
J: TRBJ2-5; D: -; V: TRBV11-2; CDR3: CASSPIFGTTPYF
J: TRBJ1-1; D: TRBD1; V: TRBV11-2; CDR3: CASSLGQGTEAFF
J: TRBJ2-1; D: TRBD2; V: TRBV4-1; CDR3: CASSHPARGGNNEQFF
J: TRBJ2-5; D: -; V: TRBV11-2; CDR3: CASSLHRDTEYQETQYF
J: TRBJ1-4; D: TRBD1; V: TRBV11-2; CDR3: CASSLVTGGTEKLFF
J: TRBJ2-7; D: -; V: TRBV10-3; CDR3: CAISDRDYEQYF
J: TRBJ2-2; D: -; V: TRBV7-2; CDR3: CASSSAAGGFTGELFF
J: TRBJ2-1; D: -; V: TRBV7-6; CDR3: CASSLVRGGNEQFF
J: TRBJ1-2; D: -; V: TRBV10-1; CDR3: CASSENSEGGYTF
J: TRBJ2-7; D: -; V: TRBV28; CDR3: CASSRGFTYEQYF
J: TRBJ2-2; D: TRBD2; V: TRBV19; CDR3: CASSIVATSNTGELFF
J: TRBJ1-4; D: -; V: TRBV27; CDR3: CASSLRLNEKLFF
J: TRBJ1-5; D: -; V: TRBV7-2; CDR3: CASSLEGTSGNQPQHF
J: TRBJ2-3; D: TRBD2; V: TRBV6-6; CDR3: CASTTSGGAQDTQYF